This TCR beta chain emerged from a study of blood T cells in healthy people across ages. General study findings and limits: From one million sequenced T cells, diversity estimates were lower bounds.

Together with a sample-barcoded 5' primer, a J-beta primer mix was included in a second PCR lasting about 7 to 11 cycles. Tags on each cDNA molecule came from a template-switch adaptor with 12 random nucleotides. MiXCR was run by TCRdb on the 5' RACE reads, yielding one entry per CDR3 protein. The sample lists 2 million or so distinct CDR3 sequences; approximately 50% were seen once. There are 17 residues in the CDR3. Germline CDR1 and CDR2: SGHRS and YFSETQ. Deletions cut 8 bases from V and 0 bases from J, with 18 bases between. The individuals who served as donors were healthy Caucasians living in Russia, aged about 6 to 100. Of note for this clonotype: What it binds is not known.

The clonotype was recovered from a woman between 40 and 50 years old in good health. The rearrangement joins TRBV5-1 to TRBJ2-6, with D hard to call. Material: blood. CDR3 coding DNA: TGCGCCAGTTTACGGTCCACCGCTTCCTCTGGGGCCAACGTCCTGACTTTC. Its translation is CASLRSTASSGANVLTF.